The present T cell receptor beta chain was sequenced within a study of post-analysis software for immune sequencing data. Study-wide results and caveats: A handful of TRBV segments were more frequent in patients than controls; TRBV5-6, TRBV5-1 and TRBV20-1 belonged to this group.

Incorporated into the TCR beta cDNA libraries were unique molecular identifiers, which served to reduce PCR and sequencing biases. TCRdb analysed the PCR reads with MiXCR anew, one entry per CDR3 protein. The sample lists approximately 730,000 distinct CDR3 sequences; around 42% were seen once. This clonotype was counted only a few times. Antigen specificity is unknown. V lost 3 bases, J lost 8 bases, and 5 bases lay in between. Looked up from germline, CDR1 is MNHEY and CDR2 is SMNVEV (reference sequence). The length of the CDR3 is 11 residues. J is TRBJ2-1 and V is TRBV27; D is unclear. This TCR was recovered from a girl aged 5-17 years with multiple sclerosis. Sequenced: blood. This CDR3 reads CASSFMDEQFF. CDR3 nucleotides: TGTGCCAGCAGTTTTATGGATGAGCAGTTCTTC.